The clone carrying this T cell receptor beta chain came up a few times. Every isolated RNA sample was fully reverse transcribed, so sequencing captured expressed TCRB transcripts. Profiled with immunoSEQ multiplex PCR; TCRdb holds only in-frame clones, not every one. The table has around 400,000 clones, less than 15% seen once. The sample originates from a study of beta chain features in type 1 diabetes. This CDR3 is 16 amino acids long. CDR1 is MDHEN and CDR2 is SYDVKM in the germline V gene. V lost 0 bases and J lost 2; bases outside the gene matches: 5. CD45RO/CCR7/CD25/CD127/CD95/CD27 sorting isolated CD4+ naive, central memory, regulatory and stem cell-like memory cells.

The sample was naive CD4+ T cells from blood. The chain employs TRBV28 and TRBJ2-7; 9 bases are shared with TRBD2. The receptor was derived from a woman younger than 35 in good health. For the CDR3, the DNA is TGTGCCAGCAGTTTATGGGTAGCGGGAGCCACCTACGAGCAGTACTTC. This translates into CASSLWVAGATYEQYF.